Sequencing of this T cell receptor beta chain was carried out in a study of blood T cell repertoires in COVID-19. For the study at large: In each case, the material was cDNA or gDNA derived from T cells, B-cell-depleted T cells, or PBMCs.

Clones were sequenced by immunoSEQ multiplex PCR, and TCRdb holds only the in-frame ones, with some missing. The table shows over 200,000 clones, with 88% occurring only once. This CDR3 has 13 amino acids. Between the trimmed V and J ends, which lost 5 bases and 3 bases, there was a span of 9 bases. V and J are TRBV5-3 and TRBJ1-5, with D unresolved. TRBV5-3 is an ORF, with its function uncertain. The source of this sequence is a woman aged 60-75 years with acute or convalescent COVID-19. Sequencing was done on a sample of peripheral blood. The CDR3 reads CARSLSNNQPQHF. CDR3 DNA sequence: TGTGCCAGAAGTCTGAGCAACAATCAGCCCCAGCATTTT.